This TCR beta chain was obtained from a study of blood T cell repertoires in COVID-19. The wider study: Spain, Italy and the United States supplied samples that represented acute and convalescent COVID-19. PBMCs, B-cell-depleted T cells, or T cells were the source of the cDNA or gDNA that made up the material.

The junction had 5 bases not matched to a gene; V was cut back by 1 base and J by 0 bases. CDR3 length: 18 amino acids. Germline CDR1 reads SGHTA; CDR2 reads FQGNSA. Under the authors' procedure: From reference gene primer amplification, estimates of nucleated cell counts were derived. TCRdb's table, derived via immunoSEQ multiplex PCR, lists solely in-frame clones and lacks some. The V and J calls and clone size are taken from that table; D and trimming were inferred from the DNA. The sample has about 97,000 clones, roughly 86% seen once. The chain joins TRBV7-2 to TRBJ2-3; 12 bases are shared with TRBD2. The receptor was derived from a man aged 45-65 years with active or convalescent COVID-19. Sequencing was carried out using peripheral blood. CDR3 in DNA: TGTGCCAGCAGCTTAGAGGCTAGCGGGGGGGCTAGCACAGATACGCAGTATTTT. As protein: CASSLEASGGASTDTQYF.